What follows are 26 T cell receptor beta chains derived from one specimen sequenced in a study of T cell changes during pregnancy in multiple sclerosis. The repertoire was sequenced with immunoSEQ multiplex PCR; TCRdb's copy has only in-frame clones and lacks some. The sample records tens of thousands of clones, approximately 88% being singletons. Specimen: peripheral blood, collected in the first trimester of pregnancy. The receptor set was obtained from a female donor in good health, enrolled as a control in a pregnancy study.

The rearrangement uses TRBV7-7 and TRBJ2-5; D is perhaps TRBD1 (5 bases). Germline CDR1 is SSHAT and CDR2 is FNYEAQ (reference sequence). The CDR3 contains 15 residues. The ends were cut back, 5 bases at V and 2 bases at J, with 15 bases in the middle. CDR3 loop: CASSPIGKGQETQYF. The CDR3 region has the DNA TGTGCCAGCAGCCCGATAGGAAAGGGGCAAGAGACCCAGTACTTC.

This chain connects TRBV4-2 to TRBJ2-4; maybe TRBD2 (6 bases). V gave up 0 bases and J gave up 0 bases, with 9 bases separating them. Germline V gene lookup returns CDR1 LGHNA and CDR2 YNFKEQ. CDR3 length: 16 amino acids. CDR3 sequence: CASSQDQEGAKNIQYF. CDR3 DNA sequence: TGTGCCAGCAGCCAAGATCAGGAGGGAGCCAAAAACATTCAGTACTTC.

The chain links TRBV27 to TRBJ2-5, with a weak D call TRBD1 (6 bases). V was trimmed by 4 bases and J by 3 bases, leaving 15 bases between them. Germline V lookup: CDR1 MNHEY, CDR2 SMNVEV (reference sequence). CDR3 size: 15 residues. The CDR3 DNA sequence: TGTGCCAGCAGTTCAGCCAGGGGACCCGAAGAGACCCAGTACTTC. Encoded protein: CASSSARGPEETQYF.

The chain uses TRBV9 and TRBJ1-2; tentative D call: TRBD1 (5 bases). The CDR3 extends over 15 amino acids. Germline assignment: CDR1 SGDLS and CDR2 YYNGEE. V was clipped by 7 bases and J by 8 bases, with 24 bases between them. The CDR3 DNA reads TGTGCCAGCTCCCTGGGCACCGGACAAGCGTTCGGCTACACCTTC. It codes for CASSLGTGQAFGYTF.

This clone was observed once. The CDR3 region has the DNA TGTGCCAGTACGCGAGACAGGGTTTTTACTGAAGCTTTCTTT. Protein: CASTRDRVFTEAFF. This chain connects TRBV19 to TRBJ1-1; 7 positions agree with TRBD1. J lost 5 bases, V lost 7 bases, and 10 bases had no gene match. The germline V gene has CDR1 LNHDA and CDR2 SQIVND (reference sequence). This CDR3 spans 14 amino acids.

This sequence joins TRBV30 and TRBJ2-5, with TRBD2 identical over 7 bases. Trimming took 5 bases from V and 1 from J; bases not matched to a gene: 19. Germline assignment: CDR1 GTSNPN and CDR2 SVGIG (reference sequence). This CDR3 spans 18 amino acids. CDR3 in amino acids: CAWSKGAGRGRVQETQYF. Written as DNA, the CDR3 is TGTGCCTGGTCCAAAGGGGCAGGGAGGGGAAGGGTCCAAGAGACCCAGTACTTC.

This chain joins TRBV19 and TRBJ2-2; 10 bases agree with TRBD1. The junction had 3 bases not matched to a gene; V was cut back by 4 bases and J by 4 bases. Germline V lookup: CDR1 LNHDA, CDR2 SQIVND (reference sequence). CDR3 size: 15 residues. The CDR3 region is CASSTGQGVTGELFF. CDR3 in DNA: TGTGCCAGTAGTACAGGACAGGGGGTCACCGGGGAGCTGTTTTTT.

This clone was seen more than once but under ten times. The gene calls are TRBV6-1 and TRBJ2-7, with TRBD1 matching over 9 bases. The trim removed 2 bases at V and 1 base at J, leaving 6 bases unmatched. Germline-derived CDR1 and CDR2 are MNHNS and SASEGT. The CDR3 is 16 amino acids. The DNA for the CDR3 is TGTGCCAGCAGTGAAACAGGGGGCGCGGGGTCCTACGAGCAGTACTTC. This encodes CASSETGGAGSYEQYF.

The genes are TRBV7-9 and TRBJ1-5; 9 positions agree with TRBD1. V trimming: 6 bases; J trimming: 7 bases; junction bases outside the gene matches: 7. This CDR3 has 14 residues. Germline V gives CDR1 SEHNR, CDR2 FQNEAQ (reference sequence). The CDR3 spells CASSPGTGQQPQHF. The CDR3 DNA reads TGTGCCAGCAGTCCCGGGACAGGGCAACAGCCCCAGCATTTT.

The chain is built from TRBV18 and TRBJ2-6; TRBD1 is a possible D gene (6 bases). V lost 2 bases and J lost 0, with 14 bases in between. Germline CDR1 and CDR2: KGHSH and LQKENI. This CDR3 spans 18 amino acids. CDR3 protein: CASSPMDSWNSGANVLTF. DNA for the CDR3: TGTGCCAGCTCACCAATGGACAGTTGGAACTCTGGGGCCAACGTCCTGACTTTC.

This chain uses TRBV9 with TRBJ2-6; D is perhaps TRBD1 (7 bases). Trimming took 1 base from V and 0 from J, leaving 8 bases between them. CDR3 size: 16 residues. Germline V CDR1 and CDR2: SGDLS, YYNGEE. The CDR3 region has the DNA TGTGCCAGCAGCGTACAGGGGGGCTCTGGGGCCAACGTCCTGACTTTC. It is translated as CASSVQGGSGANVLTF.

The chain links TRBV15 to TRBJ2-3; D remains ambiguous. The germline V and J ends were trimmed by 1 base and 2 bases, with 10 bases remaining between them. The CDR3 spans 15 residues. CDR1 is LNHNV and CDR2 is YYDKDF in the germline V gene (reference sequence). This CDR3 is CATSRAGQPTDTQYF. CDR3 coding DNA: TGTGCCACCAGCAGAGCTGGGCAGCCCACAGATACGCAGTATTTT.

The chain links TRBV28 to TRBJ2-7; 12 bases are shared with TRBD2. With V trimmed by 2 bases and J by 6 bases, 8 bases remained unmatched. CDR3 length equals 16 residues. Germline CDR1 MDHEN, CDR2 SYDVKM. The CDR3: CASSLGTTSGRGEQYF. The DNA for the CDR3 is TGTGCCAGCAGTTTAGGGACGACTAGCGGGAGAGGCGAGCAGTACTTC.

This clone appeared a single time. The chain joins TRBV6-5 to TRBJ1-1; 9 nucleotides agree with TRBD1. The ends lost 6 bases at V and 6 bases at J; junction bases unmatched: 8. The CDR3 totals 14 residues. Germline V gene lookup returns CDR1 MNHEY and CDR2 SVGAGI. This CDR3 reads CASRQGTGKAEAFF. The CDR3 nucleotides are TGTGCCAGCAGACAGGGGACAGGGAAGGCTGAAGCTTTCTTT.

The chain carries TRBV29-1 and TRBJ1-1; D possibly corresponds to TRBD1 (5 bases). The germline V gene has CDR1 SQVTM and CDR2 ANQGSEA. Trimming stripped 4 bases from V and 2 bases from J, with 14 bases between. The CDR3 totals 14 residues. DNA of the CDR3: TGCAGCGTTGCCCGCTTGACAGAAAACACTGAAGCTTTCTTT. Translated: CSVARLTENTEAFF. Full variable domain (rest looked up from reference TRBV29-1 and TRBJ1-1): SAVISQKPSRDICQRGTSLTIQCQVDSQVTMMFWYRQQPGQSLTLIATANQGSEATYESGFVIDKFPISRPNLTFSTLTVSNMSPEDSSIYLCSVARLTENTEAFFGQGTRLTVV.

This chain joins TRBV7-3 and TRBJ2-2, with TRBD1 matching over 7 bases. CDR1 SGHTA and CDR2 FQGTGA come from the germline V gene. V shed 3 bases, J shed 6 bases, and the junction held 4 bases outside the gene matches. This CDR3 has 14 residues. DNA for the CDR3: TGTGCCAGCAGCTTGGGACAGCTCCCCGGGGAGCTGTTTTTT. Protein product: CASSLGQLPGELFF. The whole variable domain, filled in from reference TRBV7-3 and TRBJ2-2, reads GAGVSQTPSNKVTEKGKYVELRCDPISGHTALYWYRQSLGQGPEFLIYFQGTGAADDSGLPNDRFFAVRPEGSVSTLKIQRTERGDSAVYLCASSLGQLPGELFFGEGSRLTVL.

V usage is TRBV6-5 and J usage is TRBJ1-6, with 7 bases matching TRBD1. V was pared by 5 bases and J by 9 bases, with 4 bases of the junction left unmatched. CDR3 length: 13 amino acids. The germline V gene encodes CDR1 MNHEY and CDR2 SVGAGI. CDR3 region: CASSQNRGSPLHF. In nucleotides, the CDR3 is TGTGCCAGCAGTCAAAACAGGGGTTCACCCCTCCACTTT.

V is TRBV5-4 and J is TRBJ2-7; TRBD2 matches 12 bases. V lost 0 bases, J lost 7 bases, and 5 bases stayed unmatched. Germline values: CDR1 SGHNT, CDR2 YYREEE (reference sequence). CDR3 length: 15 residues. The CDR3 loop is CASSLGLAGANEQYF. Here the CDR3 DNA reads TGTGCCAGCAGCTTGGGACTAGCGGGAGCGAATGAGCAGTACTTC.

The chain combines TRBV7-9 with TRBJ1-2; 7 nucleotides agree with TRBD1. The CDR3 is made up of 13 amino acids. Germline V lookup: CDR1 SEHNR, CDR2 FQNEAQ (reference sequence). V trimming: 4 bases; J trimming: 6 bases; junction bases outside the gene matches: 5. The CDR3 region has the DNA TGTGCCAGCAGCTACGGGACAGAGGATGGCTACACCTTC. Translating it yields CASSYGTEDGYTF.

The chain joins TRBV2 to TRBJ2-1, with TRBD2 matching over 13 bases. The germline gives CDR1 SNHLY, CDR2 FYNNEI. V shed 5 bases and J 3 bases; nucleotides not matched to a gene: 7. The CDR3 length is 17 residues. The CDR3 sequence is CASSYSGLAGVYNEQFF. CDR3 DNA sequence: TGTGCCAGCAGTTATAGTGGACTAGCGGGAGTCTACAATGAGCAGTTCTTC.

The chain links TRBV29-1 to TRBJ2-7, with TRBD1 matching over 10 bases. The CDR3 totals 14 residues. Trimming removed 8 bases from V and 1 base from J; junction bases left unmatched: 8. The V gene's germline CDR1 is SQVTM and CDR2 ANQGSEA. This CDR3 reads CSTGGTGESYEQYF. The CDR3 DNA follows: TGCAGCACCGGAGGGACAGGGGAATCCTACGAGCAGTACTTC.

V gene TRBV5-1 combines with J gene TRBJ2-7, with D perhaps TRBD1 (6 bases). Trimming stripped 4 bases from V and 0 bases from J, with 11 bases between. CDR3 length: 14 residues. From germline, CDR1 is SGHRS and CDR2 YFSETQ. In DNA, the CDR3 is TGCGCCAGCAGCCGTGACAGGATCTCCTACGAGCAGTACTTC. Protein: CASSRDRISYEQYF.

The CDR3 region is CASSEKGTTGELFF. CDR3 bases: TGTGCCAGCAGTGAAAAGGGGACTACCGGGGAGCTGTTTTTT. V gene TRBV6-4 combines with J gene TRBJ2-2; TRBD2 might be the D (6 bases). The germline V and J ends were trimmed by 3 bases and 5 bases, with 10 bases remaining between them. The CDR3 runs to 14 residues. Germline CDR1 and CDR2: MRHNA and SNTAGT.

The V call is TRBV7-8, the J call TRBJ1-4, with a possible D match to TRBD1 (5 bases). This CDR3 has 15 residues. V lost 0 bases and J lost 8, with 13 bases in between. CDR1 and CDR2 from the germline V gene are SGHVS and FQNEAQ. The CDR3 here is CASSLAGGYGEKLFF. Here the CDR3 DNA reads TGTGCCAGCAGCTTAGCCGGGGGGTACGGGGAAAAACTGTTTTTT.

This sequence joins TRBV6-1 and TRBJ2-2, with D possibly TRBD2 on 5 matching bases. V was shortened by 5 bases and J by 7 bases, with 17 bases between the two germline ends. Per germline, CDR1 MNHNS and CDR2 SASEGT. The CDR3 consists of 15 residues. CDR3: CASSPSFNPGGELFF. In DNA, the CDR3 is TGTGCCAGCAGTCCTAGCTTTAATCCGGGCGGGGAGCTGTTTTTT.

This clone was counted a single time. The rearrangement joins TRBV4-3 to TRBJ2-2; 10 nucleotides line up with TRBD2. The CDR3 spans 18 residues. V shed 0 bases and J 2 bases; nucleotides not matched to a gene: 6. Germline assignment: CDR1 LGHNA and CDR2 YSLEER. DNA of the CDR3: TGCGCCAGCAGCCAAGATCGCCTAGCGGGGGCCAACACCGGGGAGCTGTTTTTT. Translation: CASSQDRLAGANTGELFF.